This T cell receptor beta chain was profiled in a study of beta chain features in type 1 diabetes. In the study overall: Over 85,000,000 sorted cells were examined across all samples. Study-wide results and caveats: TCRB CDR3s were moderately but significantly shorter in Type 1 diabetes patients in all four CD4+ subsets. Insertions at VDJ junctions were less frequent in type 1 diabetes patients. These patients also deleted more nucleotides at the same junctions.

Each donor gave one heparinised blood draw averaging about 110 mL. Sequencing targeted expressed TCRB transcripts, as all isolated RNA had been reverse transcribed. Generated by immunoSEQ multiplex PCR, the TCRdb table keeps only in-frame clones and is missing some. The data show more than 140,000 clones, around a tenth seen once. Details on this clone: Its antigen is unidentified.

Germline lookup yields CDR1 MNHNY and CDR2 SVGAGI (reference sequence). The junction had 12 bases not matched to a gene; V was cut back by 8 bases and J by 5 bases. The CDR3 runs 14 residues. The sequence was obtained from a woman aged 35 to 49 in good health. Sequenced material: central memory CD4+ T cells from blood. The chain carries TRBV6-6 and TRBJ2-7; 7 bases are shared with TRBD2. The CDR3 here is CASLEPGGFNEQYF. In nucleotides, the CDR3 is TGTGCCAGCCTAGAGCCGGGGGGATTTAACGAGCAGTACTTC.